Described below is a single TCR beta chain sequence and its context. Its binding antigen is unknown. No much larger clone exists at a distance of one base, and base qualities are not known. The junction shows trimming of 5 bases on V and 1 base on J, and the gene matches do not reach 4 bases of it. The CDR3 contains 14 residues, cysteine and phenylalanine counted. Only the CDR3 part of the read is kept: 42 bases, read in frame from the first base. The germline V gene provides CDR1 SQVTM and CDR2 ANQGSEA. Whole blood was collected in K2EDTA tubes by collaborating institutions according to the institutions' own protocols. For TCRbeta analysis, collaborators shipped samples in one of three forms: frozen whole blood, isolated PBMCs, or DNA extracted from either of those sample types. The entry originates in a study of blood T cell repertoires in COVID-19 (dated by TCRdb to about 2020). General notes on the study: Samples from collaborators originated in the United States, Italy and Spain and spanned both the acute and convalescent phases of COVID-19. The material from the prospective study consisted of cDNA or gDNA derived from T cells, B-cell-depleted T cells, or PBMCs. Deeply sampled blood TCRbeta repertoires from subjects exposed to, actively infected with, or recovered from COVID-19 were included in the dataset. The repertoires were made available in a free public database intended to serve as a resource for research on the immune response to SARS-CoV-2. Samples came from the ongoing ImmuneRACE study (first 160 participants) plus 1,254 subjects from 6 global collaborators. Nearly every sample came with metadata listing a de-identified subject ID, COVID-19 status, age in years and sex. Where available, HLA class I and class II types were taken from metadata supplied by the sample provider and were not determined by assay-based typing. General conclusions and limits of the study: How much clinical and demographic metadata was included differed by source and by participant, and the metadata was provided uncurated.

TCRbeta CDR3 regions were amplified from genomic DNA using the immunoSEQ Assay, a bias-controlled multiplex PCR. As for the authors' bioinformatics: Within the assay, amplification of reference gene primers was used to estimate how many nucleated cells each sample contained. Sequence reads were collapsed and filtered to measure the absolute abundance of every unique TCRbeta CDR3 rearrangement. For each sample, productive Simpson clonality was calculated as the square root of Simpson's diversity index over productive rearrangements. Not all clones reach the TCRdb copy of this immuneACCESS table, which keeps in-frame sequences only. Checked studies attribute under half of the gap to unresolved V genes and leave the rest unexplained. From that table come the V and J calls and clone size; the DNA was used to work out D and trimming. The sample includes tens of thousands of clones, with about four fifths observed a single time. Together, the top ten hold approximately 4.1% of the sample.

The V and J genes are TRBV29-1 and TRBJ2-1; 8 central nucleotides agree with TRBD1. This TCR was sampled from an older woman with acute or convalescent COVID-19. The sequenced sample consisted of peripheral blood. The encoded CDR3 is CSVLGQGSYNEQFF. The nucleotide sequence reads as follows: TGCAGCGTTCTCGGACAGGGTTCCTACAATGAGCAGTTCTTC.